This is a list of T cell receptor beta chains from one sample in a study of T cell responses to AZD1222 COVID-19 vaccine. Clones were read by immunoSEQ multiplex PCR, and TCRdb kept only the in-frame ones, dropping some. The data hold 95,000 to 150,000 clones, with roughly 90% observed a single time. The source was peripheral blood, collected 28 days after the second AZD1222 dose. Receptors originate from an adult who received the AZD1222 COVID-19 vaccine. The CDR3 runs from the conserved cysteine through the conserved F or W. The size entry is marked missing in some rows and otherwise reads once, few, many or a size class.

v_gene: TRBV5-1
abundance: -
CDR3aa: CASSLDRANGYTF

v_gene: TRBV24-1
abundance: once
CDR3aa: CATSDLTGGGETQYF

v_gene: TRBV6-5
abundance: -
CDR3aa: CASSYSRVGFYGYTF

v_gene: TRBV9
abundance: -
CDR3aa: CASSVVVAGHNTGELFF

v_gene: TRBV2
abundance: -
CDR3aa: CASSAPGQGWVGQYF

v_gene: TRBV6-5
abundance: once
CDR3aa: CASTVGQTNTEAFF

v_gene: TRBV3-1/TRBV3-2
abundance: -
CDR3aa: CASSLEASSYNEQFF

v_gene: TRBV7-2
abundance: -
CDR3aa: CASSLALGYTEAFF

v_gene: TRBV7-2
abundance: -
CDR3aa: CASSLASGGDAQETQYF

v_gene: TRBV3-1/TRBV3-2
abundance: -
CDR3aa: CASSQWGSDSTDTQYF

v_gene: TRBV6-1
abundance: -
CDR3aa: CASSESSGAQHF

v_gene: TRBV19
abundance: -
CDR3aa: CASNPGQRNEKLFF

v_gene: TRBV7-9
abundance: -
CDR3aa: CASSLGSSPFGELFF

v_gene: TRBV6-5
abundance: -
CDR3aa: CASRRQGDYEQYF

v_gene: TRBV18
abundance: -
CDR3aa: CASSPDRYSEQFF

v_gene: TRBV13
abundance: -
CDR3aa: CASSLGAGQIYSGNTIYF

v_gene: TRBV28
abundance: -
CDR3aa: CASSSQGAEKLFF

v_gene: TRBV15
abundance: -
CDR3aa: CATSRDIGQGFARTSTSILHEQFF

v_gene: TRBV5-3
abundance: -
CDR3aa: CARSLFSGQGVVAFF

v_gene: TRBV14
abundance: few
CDR3aa: CASSQEVFYGYTF

v_gene: TRBV19
abundance: -
CDR3aa: CASSILAGTGTTRELFF

v_gene: TRBV5-1
abundance: -
CDR3aa: CASSRPGYGYYNEQFF

v_gene: TRBV7-9
abundance: once
CDR3aa: CASSSRDRISYEQYF

v_gene: TRBV3-1/TRBV3-2
abundance: -
CDR3aa: CASSPLGGELFF

v_gene: TRBV7-9
abundance: -
CDR3aa: CASSLAWRGAYGYTF

v_gene: TRBV2
abundance: -
CDR3aa: CASSLSGQSNQPQHF

v_gene: TRBV19
abundance: once
CDR3aa: CASKDTSSGQPQHF

v_gene: TRBV6-1
abundance: -
CDR3aa: CASSGGHFATNEKLFF

v_gene: TRBV25-1
abundance: -
CDR3aa: CASSAGGFQAFF

v_gene: TRBV5-1
abundance: -
CDR3aa: CASSAGTGNQETQYF

v_gene: TRBV9
abundance: -
CDR3aa: CASSVDGNQPQHF

v_gene: TRBV7-7
abundance: -
CDR3aa: CASNRTADSGNTIYF

v_gene: TRBV11-2
abundance: -
CDR3aa: CASSIFRETYEQYF

v_gene: TRBV7-8
abundance: once
CDR3aa: CASSWGQGGNTEAFF

v_gene: TRBV5-1
abundance: -
CDR3aa: CASSLEGNGYNEQFF

v_gene: TRBV7-2
abundance: -
CDR3aa: CASSPNQMNTEAFF

v_gene: TRBV2
abundance: -
CDR3aa: CASIFLEETQYF

v_gene: TRBV2
abundance: -
CDR3aa: CASTPGGGSYEQYF

v_gene: TRBV5-1
abundance: few
CDR3aa: CASSLAGSSGANVLTF

v_gene: TRBV5-1
abundance: -
CDR3aa: CASSLASGTSDGSSTDTQYF

v_gene: TRBV11-2
abundance: -
CDR3aa: CASSPGTEAFF

v_gene: TRBV28
abundance: -
CDR3aa: CASSRGGGYGYTF

v_gene: TRBV2
abundance: -
CDR3aa: CASSQSGLGSYNEQFF

v_gene: TRBV11-2
abundance: -
CDR3aa: CASSLVGGGVYGYTF

v_gene: TRBV29-1
abundance: -
CDR3aa: CSAGGGRGADEQYF

v_gene: TRBV13
abundance: -
CDR3aa: CASSRGGDRLNSPLHF